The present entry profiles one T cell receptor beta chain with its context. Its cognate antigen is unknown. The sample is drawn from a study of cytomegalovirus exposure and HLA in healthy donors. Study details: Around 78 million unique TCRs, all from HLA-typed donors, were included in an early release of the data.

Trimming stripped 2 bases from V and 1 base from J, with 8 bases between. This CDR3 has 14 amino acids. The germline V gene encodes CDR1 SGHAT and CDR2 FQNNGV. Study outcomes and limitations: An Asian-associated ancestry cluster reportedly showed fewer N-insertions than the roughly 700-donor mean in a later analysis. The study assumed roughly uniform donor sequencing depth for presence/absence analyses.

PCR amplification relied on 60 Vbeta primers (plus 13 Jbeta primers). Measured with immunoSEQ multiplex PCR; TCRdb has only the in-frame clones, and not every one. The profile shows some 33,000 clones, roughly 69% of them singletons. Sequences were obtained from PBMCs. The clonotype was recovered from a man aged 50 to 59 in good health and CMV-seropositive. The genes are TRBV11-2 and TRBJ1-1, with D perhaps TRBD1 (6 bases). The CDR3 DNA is TGTGCCAGCAGCTTATTAGGGGGGAACACTGAAGCTTTCTTT. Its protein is CASSLLGGNTEAFF.